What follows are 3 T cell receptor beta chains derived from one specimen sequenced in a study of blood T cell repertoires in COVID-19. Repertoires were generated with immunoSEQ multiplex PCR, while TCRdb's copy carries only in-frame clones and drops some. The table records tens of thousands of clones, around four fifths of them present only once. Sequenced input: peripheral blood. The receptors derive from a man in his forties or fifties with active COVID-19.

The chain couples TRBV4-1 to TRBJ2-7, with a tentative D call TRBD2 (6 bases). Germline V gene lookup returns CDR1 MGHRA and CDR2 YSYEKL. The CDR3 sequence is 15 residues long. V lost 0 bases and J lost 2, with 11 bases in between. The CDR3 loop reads CASSQDGGITYEQYF. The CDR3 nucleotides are TGCGCCAGCAGCCAAGATGGGGGGATAACCTACGAGCAGTACTTC.

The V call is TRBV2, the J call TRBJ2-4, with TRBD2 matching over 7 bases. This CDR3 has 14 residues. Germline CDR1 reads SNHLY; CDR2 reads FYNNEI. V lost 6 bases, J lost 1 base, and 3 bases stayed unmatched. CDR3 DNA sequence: TGTGCCAGCAGCGGTAGCGGGGCCAAAAACATTCAGTACTTC. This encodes CASSGSGAKNIQYF.

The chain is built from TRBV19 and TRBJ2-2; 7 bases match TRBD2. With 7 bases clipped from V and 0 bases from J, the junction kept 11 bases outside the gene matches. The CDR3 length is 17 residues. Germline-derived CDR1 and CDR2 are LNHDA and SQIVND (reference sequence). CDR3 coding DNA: TGTGCCAGTACCCCCCCCCGAGCGGGGTCGAACACCGGGGAGCTGTTTTTT. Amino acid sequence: CASTPPRAGSNTGELFF.